These 11 T cell receptor beta chains originate from one sample sequenced in a study of T cell responses to AZD1222 COVID-19 vaccine. Some clones are missing from TCRdb's copy, which holds only in-frame ones; the method was immunoSEQ multiplex PCR. The sample consists of 80,000 to 100,000 clones, around 89% of them appearing once. The material was peripheral blood, obtained on day 0 of AZD1222 vaccination. The receptors were gathered from an adult in good health.

The J gene is TRBJ1-6, the V gene TRBV28, with D possibly matching TRBD1 (6 bases). The CDR3 covers 16 residues. Germline CDR1 is MDHEN and CDR2 is SYDVKM. Trimming cost V 7 bases and J 4 bases, with 17 bases left between them. The CDR3 sequence is CASTRRGPPYNSPLHF. The CDR3 DNA follows: TGTGCCAGCACCCGCCGGGGGCCACCTTATAATTCACCCCTCCACTTT. Supplemented by reference TRBV28 and TRBJ1-6, the full variable domain reads DVKVTQSSRYLVKRTGEKVFLECVQDMDHENMFWYRQDPGLGLRLIYFSYDVKMKEKGDIPEGYSVSREKKERFSLILESASTNQTSMYLCASTRRGPPYNSPLHFGNGTRLTVT.

The chain is built from TRBV9 and TRBJ2-1; D is possibly TRBD2 (5 bases). CDR3 size: 16 residues. V was shortened by 3 bases and J by 3 bases, with 16 bases between the two germline ends. Germline V lookup: CDR1 SGDLS, CDR2 YYNGEE. The DNA for the CDR3 is TGTGCCAGCAGCGCGACCGGGGAACGGATCTACAATGAGCAGTTCTTC. Its translation is CASSATGERIYNEQFF.

The sample holds one count of this clone. The chain recombines TRBV6-5 with TRBJ2-1; tentatively, D is TRBD1 or TRBD2 (6 bases each). Trimming left V 6 bases short and J 5 bases short, with 14 bases between. The CDR3 totals 14 residues. CDR1 is MNHEY and CDR2 is SVGAGI in the germline V gene. The CDR3 DNA reads TGTGCCAGCAGCAAATCCGGGGGCAACAATGAGCAGTTCTTC. Translating gives CASSKSGGNNEQFF.

J is TRBJ1-2 and V is TRBV6-5; TRBD1 is a possible D gene (5 bases). Germline V gene data show CDR1 as MNHEY and CDR2 as SVGAGI. The CDR3 has 14 amino acids. The V gene lost 2 bases and the J gene lost 3 bases, with 10 bases spanning the gap. CDR3 bases: TGTGCCAGCAGTTACCTCGGGGCCTACTATGGCTACACCTTC. Residues: CASSYLGAYYGYTF.

The V call is TRBV5-5, the J call TRBJ1-4, with TRBD1 as a possible D gene (6 bases). CDR1 and CDR2 (germline): SGHKS, YYEKEE (reference sequence). CDR3 length: 14 residues. V lost 1 base to trimming and J lost 3 bases, with 7 bases between them. CDR3 DNA sequence: TGTGCCAGCAGCTTGTCAGGGGCTAATGAAAAACTGTTTTTT. This sequence encodes CASSLSGANEKLFF.

The chain links TRBV7-8 to TRBJ1-2, with D possibly matching TRBD1 (5 bases). V was shortened by 5 bases and J by 0 bases, with 19 bases between the two germline ends. The CDR3 contains 17 residues. Germline V gene lookup returns CDR1 SGHVS and CDR2 FQNEAQ. The CDR3 loop reads CASSRDFGDSSNYGYTF. DNA of the CDR3: TGTGCCAGCAGCCGAGATTTCGGGGACTCATCTAACTATGGCTACACCTTC.

The DNA for the CDR3 is TGCGCCAGCAGTGAGTCGAATTGGTCCAGGTCGGCTGAAGCTTTCTTT. This gives the protein CASSESNWSRSAEAFF. V is TRBV10-1 and J is TRBJ1-1, with unresolved D. Trimming took 0 bases from V and 6 from J, leaving 17 bases between them. CDR1 is WNHNN and CDR2 is SYGVQD in the germline V gene (reference sequence). The CDR3 has 16 residues.

This chain links TRBV29-1 with TRBJ1-1; 10 bases map to TRBD1. V gave up 8 bases and J gave up 2 bases; unmatched junction bases: 11. Germline V gene lookup returns CDR1 SQVTM and CDR2 ANQGSEA. This CDR3 region has 15 residues. CDR3 in amino acids: CSCSRDRGLNTEAFF. CDR3 nucleotides: TGCAGCTGTTCCCGGGACAGGGGCCTTAACACTGAAGCTTTCTTT.

The CDR3 nucleotides read TGTGCCACCTCGTATGCCGAGGAAAAACTGTTTTTT. Amino acid sequence: CATSYAEEKLFF. The rearrangement uses TRBV28 and TRBJ1-4; D remains ambiguous. Trimming pared 10 bases from V and 8 bases from J, leaving 14 bases between. This CDR3 region has 12 residues. Germline assignment: CDR1 MDHEN and CDR2 SYDVKM.

The J gene is TRBJ2-5, the V gene TRBV5-1; 7 bases map to TRBD2. V was pared by 2 bases and J by 1 base, with 2 bases of the junction left unmatched. Per germline, CDR1 SGHRS and CDR2 YFSETQ. CDR3 length: 14 residues. CDR3 protein: CASSLAGPQETQYF. In DNA form, the CDR3 reads TGCGCCAGCAGCTTAGCGGGGCCCCAAGAGACCCAGTACTTC.

The chain links TRBV6-2 or TRBV6-3 to TRBJ1-1; the D gene is possibly TRBD1 (5 bases). CDR3 length: 13 amino acids. Germline V gene sequence: CDR1 MNHEY, CDR2 SVGEGT. The V gene lost 2 bases and the J gene lost 10 bases, with 14 bases spanning the gap. CDR3 sequence (DNA): TGTGCCAGCAGTTACGGGGCCGAGGGCAGAGCTTTCTTT. Translation gives CASSYGAEGRAFF.